The 8 T cell receptor beta chains below all came from one sample that was sequenced in a study of cytomegalovirus exposure and HLA in healthy donors (TCRdb year 2017). Receptor amplification or capture employed the immunoSEQ multiplex PCR assay. The multiplex PCR relied on a mix of 60 forward primers for TCR Vbeta segments and 13 reverse primers for TCR Jbeta segments. TCRdb limited this immuneACCESS table to in-frame rearrangements with V and J called. A share of clones is missing; checked studies link under half to unresolved V genes, and the rest is unexplained. The sample yields about 200,000 clones; less than 85% were counted once. The ten largest account for more than 1.5% of the sample. Sample: PBMCs. These receptor sequences come from a girl aged 5-17 years in good health and CMV-seropositive.

CDR3 DNA: TGTGCCAGCAGTGGGGGGACTTGGCAAGAGACCCAGTACTTC. Translating gives CASSGGTWQETQYF. The chain combines TRBV11-2 with TRBJ2-5, with D possibly TRBD2 on 6 matching bases. This CDR3 has 14 amino acids. CDR1 is SGHAT, CDR2 FQNNGV, per germline. Trimming stripped 6 bases from V and 2 bases from J, with 13 bases between.

The chain carries TRBV21-1 and TRBJ1-3; whether TRBD1, the table's D call, matches the DNA was not checked. TRBV21-1 is an annotated pseudogene. This CDR3 spans 11 amino acids. CDR3 nucleotide sequence: TGTGCCAGCAGGCAGGGGAACACCATATATTTT. Amino acid sequence: CASRQGNTIYF.

The chain links TRBV2 to TRBJ1-4; D is possibly TRBD1 (6 bases). The CDR3 is 16 residues long. V shed 0 bases and J shed 8 bases, with 16 bases lying between them. Germline V gene sequence: CDR1 SNHLY, CDR2 FYNNEI. CDR3 in amino acids: CASSEALPDSGEKLFF. The CDR3 nucleotides read TGTGCCAGCAGTGAAGCGCTGCCGGACAGCGGCGAAAAACTGTTTTTT.

The table lists this clone with a few counts. V usage is TRBV7-9 and J usage is TRBJ2-1, with 8 bases matching TRBD1. The ends lost 2 bases at V and 7 bases at J; junction bases unmatched: 7. Germline-derived CDR1 and CDR2 are SEHNR and FQNEAQ (reference sequence). The CDR3 is 15 amino acids. CDR3 DNA sequence: TGTGCCAGCAGCTTACTAGGACAGGGTCGGAATGAGCAGTTCTTC. Its translation: CASSLLGQGRNEQFF.

This sequence joins TRBV7-2 and TRBJ2-7, with D unresolved. Per germline, CDR1 SGHTA and CDR2 FQGNSA. With 2 bases removed from V and 4 bases from J, the gap between germline ends came to 12 bases. The CDR3 totals 14 residues. The CDR3 DNA sequence: TGTGCCAGCAGCTTAAGCCCTGGGCCATACGAGCAGTACTTC. It encodes CASSLSPGPYEQYF. Looking up the rest from reference TRBV7-2 and TRBJ2-7 gives the full variable domain: GAGVSQSPSNKVTEKGKDVELRCDPISGHTALYWYRQSLGQGLEFLIYFQGNSAPDKSGLPSDRFSAERTGGSVSTLTIQRTQQEDSAVYLCASSLSPGPYEQYFGPGTRLTVT.

This rearrangement joins TRBV10-3 to TRBJ1-2; 8 bases agree with TRBD1. CDR3 length: 16 amino acids. From germline, CDR1 is ENHRY and CDR2 SYGVKD. V lost 3 bases and J lost 8; bases outside the gene matches: 14. CDR3 bases: TGTGCCATCAGTGATAGTGGCCAGGGGGCGTATAACGGCTACACCTTC. Translating gives CAISDSGQGAYNGYTF.

This chain uses TRBV29-1 with TRBJ2-1, with D possibly TRBD2 on 5 matching bases. This CDR3 comprises 15 residues. Trimming cost V 5 bases and J 0 bases, with 14 bases left between them. Germline loops: CDR1 SQVTM, CDR2 ANQGSEA. CDR3 in DNA: TGCAGCGTTTTCGGACTGCATAGCTCCTACAATGAGCAGTTCTTC. Its translation: CSVFGLHSSYNEQFF.

The chain employs TRBV6-6 and TRBJ2-3; 11 nucleotides line up with TRBD2. The V gene end was trimmed by 2 bases and the J gene end by 5 bases; junction bases not matched to a gene: 6. The CDR3 runs to 16 residues. CDR1 MNHNY and CDR2 SVGAGI come from the germline V gene (reference sequence). Here the CDR3 DNA reads TGTGCCAGCAGTTACGGTAGCGGGGGGGCCTTAGATACGCAGTATTTT. Translating gives CASSYGSGGALDTQYF.